Presented here are 26 T cell receptor beta chains from one specimen sequenced in a study of shared clonotypes between healthy human individuals. Sequencing was performed with immunoSEQ multiplex PCR; in TCRdb, only in-frame clones are kept and a portion is missing. The top ten clones hold about 0.36% of a sample with 2 million to 2.5 million clones, roughly 92% of them seen once. Material for sequencing was naive CD4+ T cells from PBMCs. Subset given: CD45RA+ positively selected. The receptors here all came from a young man in good health. Some clones in this sample may be carry-over from other donors' samples.

The J gene is TRBJ1-4, the V gene TRBV15; D gene unclear. Trimming removed 5 bases from V and 0 bases from J, with 13 bases in between. Per the germline V gene, CDR1 is LNHNV and CDR2 is YYDKDF (reference sequence). CDR3 length: 16 amino acids. CDR3 amino acids: CATSGKPGATNEKLFF. The CDR3 DNA reads as TGTGCCACCAGCGGGAAACCGGGTGCAACTAATGAAAAACTGTTTTTT.

The chain has TRBV9 and TRBJ1-2; 11 positions match TRBD1. J gave up 2 bases and V 3 bases, and 3 bases lay outside the gene matches. This CDR3 has 15 residues. CDR1 SGDLS and CDR2 YYNGEE come from the germline V gene. DNA of the CDR3: TGTGCCAGCAGCGCATGGGACAGGGGGAACTATGGCTACACCTTC. Protein product: CASSAWDRGNYGYTF.

This chain connects TRBV7-9 to TRBJ2-7, with a tentative D call TRBD2 (6 bases). The germline gives CDR1 SEHNR, CDR2 FQNEAQ (reference sequence). The CDR3 sequence is 12 residues long. V dropped 7 bases and J dropped 2 bases, with 9 bases sitting between them. Here the CDR3 DNA reads TGTGCCAGCACTTGGGGGGCCTACGAGCAGTACTTC. It encodes CASTWGAYEQYF.

The chain carries TRBV28 and TRBJ2-3; no firm D call. V was cut by 3 bases and J by 0 bases, with 16 bases left in between. This CDR3 contains 17 residues. Germline V lookup: CDR1 MDHEN, CDR2 SYDVKM. CDR3 region: CASSFRIYPLSTDTQYF. In nucleotides, the CDR3 is TGTGCCAGCAGTTTCAGGATCTACCCTCTCAGCACAGATACGCAGTATTTT.

The J gene is TRBJ2-5, the V gene TRBV7-6, with D possibly being TRBD1 or TRBD2 (5 bases each). The germline gives CDR1 SGHVS, CDR2 FNYEAQ. The CDR3 has 14 amino acids. V lost 3 bases and J lost 4, with 12 bases in between. DNA of the CDR3: TGTGCCAGCAGCTTCGGCCGAGGGGCAGAGACCCAGTACTTC. As protein: CASSFGRGAETQYF.

The chain is built from TRBV19 and TRBJ1-4; the D gene is possibly TRBD1 (5 bases). V was shortened by 7 bases and J by 5 bases, with 17 bases between the two germline ends. Germline values: CDR1 LNHDA, CDR2 SQIVND (reference sequence). The CDR3 is 15 amino acids. The CDR3 loop is CASTSRDRGNEKLFF. The CDR3 DNA reads TGTGCCAGTACTTCCCGGGACCGAGGAAATGAAAAACTGTTTTTT.

V gene TRBV5-1 combines with J gene TRBJ2-1; 7 positions agree with TRBD2. This CDR3 is 17 amino acids long. V lost 4 bases, J lost 2 bases, and 12 bases stayed unmatched. Germline lookup yields CDR1 SGHRS and CDR2 YFSETQ. The CDR3 reads CASSGGDGGFTYNEQFF. CDR3 nucleotides: TGCGCCAGCAGCGGGGGGGACGGAGGATTCACCTACAATGAGCAGTTCTTC.

For this clone: The CDR3 ends on some other residue instead of the conserved phenylalanine or tryptophan, so this is likely a read error. J is TRBJ2-7 and V is TRBV25-1; TRBD2 is a possible D gene (6 bases). Per the germline V gene, CDR1 is MGHDK and CDR2 is SYGVNS. The CDR3 extends over 14 amino acids. V lost 6 bases and J 0 bases, leaving 12 bases between the germline ends. CDR3 in DNA: TGTGCCAGCAGGAGCTGGGGGGACTCCTACGAGCAGTACCTC. It codes for CASRSWGDSYEQYL.

This clone was observed a single time. The V call is TRBV27, the J call TRBJ2-3, with D perhaps matching TRBD2 (6 bases). Germline CDR1 and CDR2: MNHEY and SMNVEV (reference sequence). Trimming pared 6 bases from V and 6 bases from J, leaving 16 bases between. CDR3 length: 14 amino acids. In DNA, the CDR3 is TGTGCCAGCAGCTTTACGGGGACTCTGGATACGCAGTATTTT. It encodes CASSFTGTLDTQYF.

The chain has TRBV5-1 and TRBJ2-6; the D gene is possibly TRBD1 (5 bases). From germline, CDR1 is SGHRS and CDR2 YFSETQ. This CDR3 region has 15 residues. V was pared by 4 bases and J by 0 bases, with 8 bases between. The CDR3 spells CASSATGSGANVLTF. The DNA for the CDR3 is TGCGCCAGCAGCGCCACAGGCTCTGGGGCCAACGTCCTGACTTTC. Variable domain in full (rest from reference TRBV5-1 and TRBJ2-6): KAGVTQTPRYLIKTRGQQVTLSCSPISGHRSVSWYQQTPGQGLQFLFEYFSETQRNKGNFPGRFSGRQFSNSRSEMNVSTLELGDSALYLCASSATGSGANVLTFGAGSRLTVL.

CDR3 in amino acids: CSVETGTREQYF. In DNA, the CDR3 is TGCAGCGTTGAGACGGGAACGAGGGAGCAGTACTTC. This chain connects TRBV29-1 to TRBJ2-7, with D possibly TRBD2 on 5 matching bases. The CDR3 contains 12 residues. With 3 bases removed from V and 7 bases from J, the gap between germline ends came to 13 bases. The V gene's germline CDR1 is SQVTM and CDR2 ANQGSEA.

The chain links TRBV19 to TRBJ1-2, with TRBD1 as a possible D gene (5 bases). The V gene's germline CDR1 is LNHDA and CDR2 SQIVND (reference sequence). The CDR3 sequence is 15 residues long. The germline V and J ends were trimmed by 3 bases and 8 bases, with 19 bases remaining between them. DNA of the CDR3: TGTGCCAGTAGTATCAATTCCGGGGGAGCGTCGGGCTACACCTTC. The encoded protein is CASSINSGGASGYTF.

This clone was recorded once. The DNA of the CDR3 is TGTGCCTGGAGTGTAACTAGCGGGAGCTATGAGCAGTTCTTC. Protein sequence: CAWSVTSGSYEQFF. The chain is built from TRBV30 and TRBJ2-1; the match to TRBD2 covers 11 bases. The CDR3 consists of 14 residues. Looked up from germline, CDR1 is GTSNPN and CDR2 is SVGIG (reference sequence). Losses at the gene ends were 0 bases for V and 8 bases for J; bases not matched to a gene: 3.

This sequence joins TRBV4-1 and TRBJ2-1; tentative D call: TRBD2 (6 bases). The CDR3 is 19 residues long. V lost 2 bases, J lost 2 bases, and 22 bases lay in between. Germline CDR1 and CDR2: MGHRA and YSYEKL. CDR3 bases: TGCGCCAGCAGCCAACGGGACTTACGAACCTCGGGCCCCTACAATGAGCAGTTCTTC. Its protein is CASSQRDLRTSGPYNEQFF.

The V and J genes are TRBV11-2 and TRBJ2-7; 9 nucleotides align to TRBD1. The CDR3 is made up of 14 amino acids. Germline V CDR1 and CDR2: SGHAT, FQNNGV. Trimming cost V 5 bases and J 1 base; bases outside gene matches: 3. This chain's CDR3 is CASSADRGSYEQYF. The CDR3 DNA is TGTGCCAGCAGCGCGGACAGGGGATCCTACGAGCAGTACTTC.

V is TRBV13 and J is TRBJ2-1, with D perhaps being TRBD1 or TRBD2 (6 bases each). Per the germline V gene, CDR1 is PRHDT and CDR2 is FYEKMQ (reference sequence). This CDR3 contains 13 residues. Trimming cost V 4 bases and J 8 bases, with 12 bases left between them. The CDR3 here is CASSYAGEDEQFF. Written as DNA, the CDR3 is TGTGCCAGCAGCTATGCAGGGGAGGATGAGCAGTTCTTC.

A word on this clone: This sample includes further DNA sequences coding for the same CDR3. This chain connects TRBV2 to TRBJ2-5; 11 bases match TRBD2. The V segment lost 6 bases and the J segment 1 base; nucleotides outside the gene matches: 4. Germline lookup yields CDR1 SNHLY and CDR2 FYNNEI. The CDR3 sequence is 15 residues long. CDR3 amino acids: CASRAGTSGQETQYF. DNA of the CDR3: TGTGCCAGCAGAGCGGGGACTAGCGGCCAAGAGACCCAGTACTTC.

The rearrangement joins TRBV7-2 to TRBJ2-1; 7 positions agree with TRBD2. After removal of 7 bases from V and 0 bases from J, the junction contained 6 bases not matched to a gene. The V gene's germline CDR1 is SGHTA and CDR2 FQGNSA. The CDR3 runs 15 residues. CDR3 coding DNA: TGTGCCAGCACAACCGGCGGGAGCTCCTACAATGAGCAGTTCTTC. It translates to CASTTGGSSYNEQFF. The variable domain in full, with the rest retrieved from reference TRBV7-2 and TRBJ2-1, is GAGVSQSPSNKVTEKGKDVELRCDPISGHTALYWYRQSLGQGLEFLIYFQGNSAPDKSGLPSDRFSAERTGGSVSTLTIQRTQQEDSAVYLCASTTGGSSYNEQFFGPGTRLTVL.

J is TRBJ1-5 and V is TRBV7-2; 8 positions agree with TRBD1. CDR1 and CDR2 (germline): SGHTA, FQGNSA. The length of the CDR3 is 14 residues. V lost 3 bases, J lost 11 bases, and 9 bases stayed unmatched. CDR3 coding DNA: TGTGCCAGCAGCTTGGGGTGGCAGGGGGCCTCCCAGCATTTT. Translated, it gives CASSLGWQGASQHF.

This clone was detected once. Written as DNA, the CDR3 is TGTGCCAGCAGCCCTAGTAAGCGGGAGCTCTACAATGAGCAGTTCTTC. Its translation: CASSPSKRELYNEQFF. The chain links TRBV2 to TRBJ2-1; 8 bases agree with TRBD2. This CDR3 spans 16 amino acids. Germline V gives CDR1 SNHLY, CDR2 FYNNEI. The V and J ends lost 6 bases and 3 bases, in that order; junction bases with no gene match: 10.

This sequence joins TRBV7-9 and TRBJ1-1, with TRBD1 matching 8 bases. The CDR3 spans 15 residues. The germline gives CDR1 SEHNR, CDR2 FQNEAQ (reference sequence). The trim removed 1 base at V and 5 bases at J, leaving 6 bases unmatched. CDR3 DNA: TGTGCCAGCAGCTTAGGAGGGTACAGGGGGACTGAAGCTTTCTTT. It specifies CASSLGGYRGTEAFF.

The chain uses TRBV7-2 and TRBJ2-7; D might be TRBD2 (5 bases). V lost 5 bases and J lost 2, with 13 bases in between. The CDR3 contains 14 residues. Looked up from germline, CDR1 is SGHTA and CDR2 is FQGNSA. CDR3 nucleotide sequence: TGTGCCAGCAGCCAGGAACGCGGGCCCTACGAGCAGTACTTC. It specifies CASSQERGPYEQYF.

As DNA, the CDR3 is TGTGCCAGCTCACTAAACCAAGCCAGGGACTATGGCTACACCTTC. As protein: CASSLNQARDYGYTF. The rearrangement uses TRBV18 and TRBJ1-2; weak D call: TRBD1 (5 bases). Trimming removed 4 bases from V and 3 bases from J, with 15 bases in between. In germline, CDR1 is KGHSH, CDR2 LQKENI. This CDR3 is built from 15 residues.

The chain joins TRBV6-1 to TRBJ1-3, with unresolved D. Trimming left V 3 bases short and J 0 bases short, with 12 bases between. The CDR3 has 16 amino acids. The V gene's germline CDR1 is MNHNS and CDR2 SASEGT. The CDR3 DNA reads TGTGCCAGCAGTGATAGGACTCCTAGCTCTGGAAACACCATATATTTT. Its protein product is CASSDRTPSSGNTIYF.

This chain links TRBV6-6 with TRBJ1-3; 10 bases fit TRBD1. With 0 bases clipped from V and 9 bases from J, the junction kept 8 bases outside the gene matches. From germline, CDR1 is MNHNY and CDR2 SVGAGI (reference sequence). The CDR3 is 16 residues long. The CDR3 DNA reads as TGTGCCAGCAGTTACTCCGGGACAGGGGAACGCGGCACCATATATTTT. Encoded protein: CASSYSGTGERGTIYF.

The chain joins TRBV27 to TRBJ2-7; unclear D gene. V was shortened by 5 bases and J by 7 bases, with 12 bases between the two germline ends. The CDR3 sequence is 12 residues long. Germline V gives CDR1 MNHEY, CDR2 SMNVEV (reference sequence). The chain's CDR3 is CASSLSIREQYF. CDR3 bases: TGTGCCAGCAGTCTCTCTATTCGGGAGCAGTACTTC.